The source of this TCR beta chain is a study of shared clonotypes between healthy human individuals. Study-wide context: A donor's plate count was three for CD4 naive and three for CD4 memory; CD8 naive had two and CD8 memory one.

As for this clone: The antigen is unknown.

The CDR3 spans 12 residues. The junction had 6 bases not matched to a gene; V was cut back by 4 bases and J by 12 bases. Germline V lookup: CDR1 MDHEN, CDR2 SYDVKM. Only in-frame clones appear in the TCRdb table, and some are missing; sequencing was by immunoSEQ multiplex PCR. The sample lists some 500,000 clones, 95% to 97% occurring once. Study observations and caveats: An expected dependence of interdonor clonotype sharing on sequencing depth was noted. Tissue TCR repertoires likely differ from these blood-only repertoires. The study found lower generation probabilities in non-shared clonotypes than in those shared by all four donors.

The sequenced sample was naive CD4+ T cells sorted from blood. Documented subset: CD45RA+ positively selected. The rearrangement links TRBV28 to TRBJ2-1, with 7 bases matching TRBD2. This sequence was found in a woman in her 30s in good health. CDR3 loop: CASSSPGLMQFF. The CDR3 DNA sequence: TGTGCCAGCAGTTCACCGGGACTAATGCAGTTCTTC.